One sample yielded the 24 T cell receptor beta chains listed below, sequenced in a study of neurological immune-mediated disorders. One entry per CDR3 protein, called by TCRdb with MiXCR from the 5' RACE reads. The data show about 60,000 distinct CDR3 sequences, around 4% seen once. Sequences were obtained from PBMCs. The receptors shown here come from a man aged 25 to 40 with multiple sclerosis.

Ten or more counts support this clonotype. The chain joins TRBV5-1 to TRBJ2-1; 8 bases line up with TRBD2. With V trimmed by 2 bases and J by 9 bases, 7 bases remained unmatched. Germline V gives CDR1 SGHRS, CDR2 YFSETQ. CDR3 size: 14 residues. CDR3 residues: CASSLTSGKGEQFF. In nucleotides, the CDR3 is TGCGCCAGCAGCTTAACTAGCGGCAAGGGTGAGCAGTTCTTC.

This clonotype was observed at least ten times. This chain joins TRBV4-1 and TRBJ2-1; D not resolved. This CDR3 has 14 amino acids. Germline values: CDR1 MGHRA, CDR2 YSYEKL. The V gene lost 0 bases and the J gene lost 3 bases, with 6 bases spanning the gap. The chain's CDR3 is CASSQEVSYNEQFF. The CDR3 bases are TGCGCCAGCAGCCAAGAGGTCAGCTACAATGAGCAGTTCTTC.

This clonotype was counted a few times. With a much larger clone just one base away, this may be a read error. This chain connects TRBV6-1 to TRBJ1-5; no clear D. The germline V gene encodes CDR1 MNHNS and CDR2 SASEGT. The CDR3 sequence is 15 residues long. CDR3 coding DNA: TGTGCCGGCAGTGAAGACGGGAATAGCAATCAGCCCCAGCATTTT. It yields the protein CAGSEDGNSNQPQHF.

This clonotype was observed many times. The gene calls are TRBV5-1 and TRBJ2-7, with a tentative D call TRBD2 (6 bases). This CDR3 has 16 amino acids. V was trimmed by 0 bases and J by 2 bases, leaving 15 bases between them. Germline assignment: CDR1 SGHRS and CDR2 YFSETQ. The CDR3 is CASSLGSGLDAYEQYF. For the CDR3, the DNA is TGCGCCAGCAGCTTGGGCAGCGGGCTCGACGCCTACGAGCAGTACTTC.

This rearrangement joins TRBV5-1 to TRBJ1-4, with D possibly being TRBD1 (5 bases). The CDR3 sequence is 16 residues long. Germline CDR1 is SGHRS and CDR2 is YFSETQ. Between the trimmed V and J ends, which lost 4 bases and 0 bases, there was a span of 13 bases. CDR3 in amino acids: CASSPTGTATNEKLFF. Here the CDR3 DNA reads TGCGCCAGCAGCCCGACGGGGACGGCAACTAATGAAAAACTGTTTTTT.

The sample holds many counts of this clonotype. The chain is built from TRBV10-3 and TRBJ1-4; maybe TRBD1 (5 bases). CDR1 ENHRY and CDR2 SYGVKD come from the germline V gene. V was pared by 3 bases and J by 5 bases, with 7 bases between. The length of the CDR3 is 13 residues. Here the CDR3 DNA reads TGTGCCATCAGTGAACGACAGAATGAAAAACTGTTTTTT. Translation: CAISERQNEKLFF.

This clonotype was recorded at least ten times. The chain has TRBV18 and TRBJ1-1; D unresolved. The CDR3 spans 15 residues. Germline CDR1 KGHSH, CDR2 LQKENI. The V end was cut by 0 bases, the J end by 3 bases, with 11 bases between. The CDR3 loop is CASSPPNRVDTEAFF. Written as DNA, the CDR3 is TGTGCCAGCTCACCACCGAACAGAGTGGACACTGAAGCTTTCTTT.

This clonotype appeared a few times. The chain carries TRBV19 and TRBJ1-6; 9 bases are a match to TRBD1. V shed 6 bases, J shed 10 bases, and the junction held 13 bases outside the gene matches. The germline CDR1 and CDR2 sequences are LNHDA and SQIVND (reference sequence). The CDR3 totals 16 residues. The CDR3 DNA is TGTGCCAGTAGCCCCCTTGGGACAGGGAGGGGGTCACCCCTCCACTTT. This translates into CASSPLGTGRGSPLHF.

This clonotype showed up many times. The chain combines TRBV7-4 with TRBJ2-2; 10 nucleotides agree with TRBD2. Germline-derived CDR1 and CDR2 are SGHVT and SQSDAQ. Losses at the gene ends were 3 bases for V and 0 bases for J; bases not matched to a gene: 4. This CDR3 has 17 residues. CDR3 sequence reads: CASSFPLAGANTGELFF. Written as DNA, the CDR3 is TGTGCCAGCAGCTTTCCCCTAGCGGGGGCGAACACCGGGGAGCTGTTTTTT.

This clonotype was counted many times. The CDR3 bases are TGTGCCAGCAGCGACAGCTCTAACTATGGCTACACCTTC. Encoded protein: CASSDSSNYGYTF. The V gene is TRBV7-3, the J gene TRBJ1-2; D possibly corresponds to TRBD1 (5 bases). Deletions cut 5 bases from V and 0 bases from J, with 7 bases between. CDR1 and CDR2 from the germline V gene are SGHTA and FQGTGA. This CDR3 spans 13 amino acids.

This clonotype was picked up many times. V and J are TRBV4-1 and TRBJ1-1; the match to TRBD1 covers 8 bases. J was trimmed by 5 bases and V by 1 base; bases with no gene match: 6. The germline V gene has CDR1 MGHRA and CDR2 YSYEKL. CDR3 length: 15 amino acids. The CDR3 here is CASSQVGRGRTEAFF. The CDR3 DNA follows: TGCGCCAGCAGCCAAGTTGGCAGGGGGCGGACTGAAGCTTTCTTT.

The rearrangement links TRBV28 to TRBJ1-4, with no clear D. The germline V gene has CDR1 MDHEN and CDR2 SYDVKM. This CDR3 is built from 14 residues. V was cut by 4 bases and J by 4 bases, with 10 bases left in between. The CDR3 bases are TGTGCCAGCAGTTCTACGACTAATAATGAAAAACTGTTTTTT. As protein: CASSSTTNNEKLFF.

The sample holds many counts of this clonotype. The chain combines TRBV5-1 with TRBJ2-7, with 9 bases lining up with TRBD1. The germline V gene has CDR1 SGHRS and CDR2 YFSETQ. This CDR3 comprises 14 residues. The V segment lost 3 bases and the J segment 3 bases; nucleotides outside the gene matches: 4. The CDR3 here is CASSSSTGGYEQYF. The CDR3 region has the DNA TGCGCCAGCAGCTCTTCGACAGGGGGCTACGAGCAGTACTTC. The variable domain in full, with the rest retrieved from reference TRBV5-1 and TRBJ2-7, is KAGVTQTPRYLIKTRGQQVTLSCSPISGHRSVSWYQQTPGQGLQFLFEYFSETQRNKGNFPGRFSGRQFSNSRSEMNVSTLELGDSALYLCASSSSTGGYEQYFGPGTRLTVT.

A remark on this clonotype: A single base separates this from a much larger clone, so it may be a read error. This chain connects TRBV7-2 to TRBJ1-1; no clear D gene. Germline loops: CDR1 SGHTA, CDR2 FQGNSA. CDR3 size: 11 residues. Trimming took 5 bases from V and 8 from J, leaving 9 bases between them. The CDR3 DNA reads as TGTGCCAGCAGCCTTCTTTTAGAAGCTTTCTTT. Translated, it gives CASSLLLEAFF.

This clonotype showed up many times. J is TRBJ2-7 and V is TRBV5-1, with 8 bases lining up with TRBD2. Trimming removed 4 bases from V and 7 bases from J; junction bases left unmatched: 16. This CDR3 has 16 residues. In germline, CDR1 is SGHRS, CDR2 YFSETQ. CDR3 region: CASSLIGAGGTDEQYF. CDR3 nucleotides: TGCGCCAGCAGCCTTATCGGGGCGGGAGGAACGGATGAGCAGTACTTC.

This clonotype was seen at least ten times. This rearrangement joins TRBV20-1 to TRBJ2-5; D not certain. Trimming removed 7 bases from V and 0 bases from J, with 12 bases in between. The CDR3 sequence is 13 residues long. The germline V gene has CDR1 DFQATT and CDR2 SNEGSKA (reference sequence). The CDR3: CSVPSLYQETQYF. The CDR3 DNA reads as TGCAGTGTCCCATCCTTGTACCAAGAGACCCAGTACTTC.

This clonotype was recorded at least ten times. This chain joins TRBV5-1 and TRBJ2-7; 8 bases are shared with TRBD1. This CDR3 comprises 17 residues. The germline CDR1 and CDR2 sequences are SGHRS and YFSETQ. The V and J ends lost 4 bases and 3 bases, in that order; junction bases with no gene match: 15. The CDR3: CASSPWGQGATDYEQYF. CDR3 coding DNA: TGCGCCAGCAGCCCTTGGGGGCAGGGGGCGACTGACTACGAGCAGTACTTC.

This clonotype was counted many times. The chain has TRBV20-1 and TRBJ2-1; 8 positions match TRBD2. This CDR3 has 15 amino acids. Germline CDR1 reads DFQATT; CDR2 reads SNEGSKA (reference sequence). The junction had 6 bases not matched to a gene; V was cut back by 3 bases and J by 2 bases. This CDR3 is CSASPRGATYNEQFF. The CDR3 DNA sequence: TGCAGTGCTAGCCCGCGGGGGGCCACCTACAATGAGCAGTTCTTC.

This clonotype came up many times. The chain employs TRBV5-1 and TRBJ2-5; 7 bases fit TRBD2. The length of the CDR3 is 13 residues. V gave up 3 bases and J gave up 4 bases; unmatched junction bases: 3. Germline lookup yields CDR1 SGHRS and CDR2 YFSETQ. The CDR3 region has the DNA TGCGCCAGCAGCTGGGAGGGACGAGAGACCCAGTACTTC. Translating gives CASSWEGRETQYF.

This chain joins TRBV12-3 or TRBV12-4 and TRBJ2-1; TRBD1 aligns across 7 bases. The V gene end was trimmed by 0 bases and the J gene end by 4 bases; junction bases not matched to a gene: 0. CDR3 size: 14 residues. CDR3 loop: CASSLAGQYNEQFF. CDR3 sequence (DNA): TGTGCCAGCAGTTTAGCGGGACAGTACAATGAGCAGTTCTTC.

This clonotype was detected ten times or more. The chain combines TRBV5-1 with TRBJ1-1; no definite D call. CDR3 length equals 13 residues. Germline values: CDR1 SGHRS, CDR2 YFSETQ. The V end lost 4 bases, the J end lost 4 bases, and 11 bases lay between the germline ends. CDR3 bases: TGCGCCAGCAGCCTTAGGTCCCCCACTGAAGCTTTCTTT. Translating it yields CASSLRSPTEAFF.

Ten or more counts support this clonotype. The gene calls are TRBV20-1 and TRBJ1-5; 7 bases agree with TRBD1. The ends lost 3 bases at V and 7 bases at J; junction bases unmatched: 9. The CDR3 is 14 amino acids. Germline V gives CDR1 DFQATT, CDR2 SNEGSKA (reference sequence). CDR3 amino acids: CSAREGTAKQPQHF. Here the CDR3 DNA reads TGCAGTGCTAGGGAAGGGACAGCAAAGCAGCCCCAGCATTTT.

Ten or more counts support this clonotype. V and J are TRBV5-5 and TRBJ2-5; D not certain. Germline V gives CDR1 SGHKS, CDR2 YYEKEE (reference sequence). The CDR3 length is 12 residues. V was cut by 2 bases and J by 5 bases, with 7 bases left in between. CDR3 sequence (DNA): TGTGCCAGCAGCTTTACTCCTGAGACCCAGTACTTC. It translates to CASSFTPETQYF.

This clonotype was seen at least ten times. The chain combines TRBV28 with TRBJ2-1, with no clear D. This CDR3 is built from 15 residues. Per germline, CDR1 MDHEN and CDR2 SYDVKM. The V and J ends lost 3 bases and 5 bases respectively, with 14 bases between them. The CDR3 here is CASSFPNLENNEQFF. CDR3 DNA sequence: TGTGCCAGCAGTTTTCCAAACCTCGAGAACAATGAGCAGTTCTTC.